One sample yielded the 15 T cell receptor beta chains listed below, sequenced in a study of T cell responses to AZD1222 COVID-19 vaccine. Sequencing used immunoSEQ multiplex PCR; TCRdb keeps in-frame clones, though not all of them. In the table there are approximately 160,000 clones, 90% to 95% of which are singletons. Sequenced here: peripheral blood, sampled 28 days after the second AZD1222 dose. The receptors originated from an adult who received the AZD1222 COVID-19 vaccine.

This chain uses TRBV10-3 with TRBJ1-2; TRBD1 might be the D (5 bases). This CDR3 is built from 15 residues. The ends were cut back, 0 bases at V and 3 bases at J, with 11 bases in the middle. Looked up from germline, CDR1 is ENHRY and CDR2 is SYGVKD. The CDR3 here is CAISESRGGDYGYTF. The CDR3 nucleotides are TGTGCCATCAGTGAGTCAAGGGGCGGTGACTATGGCTACACCTTC.

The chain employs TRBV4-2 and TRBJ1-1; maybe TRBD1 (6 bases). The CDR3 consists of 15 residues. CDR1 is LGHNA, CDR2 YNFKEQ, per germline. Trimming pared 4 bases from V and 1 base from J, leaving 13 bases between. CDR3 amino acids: CASSPHPGANTEAFF. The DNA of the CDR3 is TGTGCCAGCAGCCCCCACCCGGGGGCGAACACTGAAGCTTTCTTT.

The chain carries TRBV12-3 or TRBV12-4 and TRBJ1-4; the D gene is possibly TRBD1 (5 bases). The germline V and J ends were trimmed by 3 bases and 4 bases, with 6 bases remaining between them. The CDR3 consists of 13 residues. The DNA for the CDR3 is TGTGCCAGCAGTTTGACAGTTAATGAAAAACTGTTTTTT. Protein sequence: CASSLTVNEKLFF.

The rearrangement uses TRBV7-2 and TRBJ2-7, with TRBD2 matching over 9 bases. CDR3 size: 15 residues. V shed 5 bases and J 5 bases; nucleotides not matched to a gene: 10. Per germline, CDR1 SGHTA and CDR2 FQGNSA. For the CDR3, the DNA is TGTGCCAGCAGCCCCCTGGGCGGGGGGGCCCACGAGCAGTACTTC. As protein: CASSPLGGGAHEQYF.

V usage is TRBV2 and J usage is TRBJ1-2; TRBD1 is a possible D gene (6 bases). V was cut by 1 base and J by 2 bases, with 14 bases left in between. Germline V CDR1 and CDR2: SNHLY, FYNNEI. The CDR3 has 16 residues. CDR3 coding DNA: TGTGCCAGCAGTGAAGGAAACAGGGCAGGGAACTATGGCTACACCTTC. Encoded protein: CASSEGNRAGNYGYTF.

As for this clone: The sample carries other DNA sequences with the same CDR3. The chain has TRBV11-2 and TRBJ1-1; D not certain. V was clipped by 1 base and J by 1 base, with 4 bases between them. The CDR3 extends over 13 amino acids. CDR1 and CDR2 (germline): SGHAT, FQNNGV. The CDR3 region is CASSLGGNTEAFF. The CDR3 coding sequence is TGTGCCAGCAGCTTAGGAGGGAACACTGAAGCTTTCTTT.

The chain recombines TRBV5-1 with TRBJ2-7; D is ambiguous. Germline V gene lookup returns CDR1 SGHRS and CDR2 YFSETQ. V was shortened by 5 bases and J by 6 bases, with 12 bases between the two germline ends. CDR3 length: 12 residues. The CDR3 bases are TGCGCCAGCAGGGACGTCTCTGGCGAGCAGTACTTC. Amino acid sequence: CASRDVSGEQYF.

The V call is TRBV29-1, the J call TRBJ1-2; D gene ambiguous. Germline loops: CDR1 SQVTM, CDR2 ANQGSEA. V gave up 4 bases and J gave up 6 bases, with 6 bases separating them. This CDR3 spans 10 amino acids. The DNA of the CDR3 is TGCAGCGTTGGGGTGGATGGCTACACCTTC. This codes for CSVGVDGYTF.

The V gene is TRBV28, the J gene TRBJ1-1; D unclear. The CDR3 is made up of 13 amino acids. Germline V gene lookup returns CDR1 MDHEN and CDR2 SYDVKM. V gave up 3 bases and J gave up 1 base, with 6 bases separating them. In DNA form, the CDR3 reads TGTGCCAGCAGTTTCTTCAAGAACACTGAAGCTTTCTTT. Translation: CASSFFKNTEAFF. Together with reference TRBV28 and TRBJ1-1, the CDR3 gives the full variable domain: DVKVTQSSRYLVKRTGEKVFLECVQDMDHENMFWYRQDPGLGLRLIYFSYDVKMKEKGDIPEGYSVSREKKERFSLILESASTNQTSMYLCASSFFKNTEAFFGQGTRLTVV.

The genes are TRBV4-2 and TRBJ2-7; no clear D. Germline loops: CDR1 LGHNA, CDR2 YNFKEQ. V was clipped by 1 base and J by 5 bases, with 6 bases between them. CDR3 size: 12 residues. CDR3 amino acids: CASSQVRDEQYF. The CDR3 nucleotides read TGTGCCAGCAGCCAAGTTAGGGACGAGCAGTACTTC.

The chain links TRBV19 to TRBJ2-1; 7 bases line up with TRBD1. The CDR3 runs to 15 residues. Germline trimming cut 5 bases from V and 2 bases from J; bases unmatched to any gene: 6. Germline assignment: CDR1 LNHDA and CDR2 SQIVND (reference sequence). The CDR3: CASSSTGFTYNEQFF. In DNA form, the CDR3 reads TGTGCCAGTAGTTCGACAGGGTTCACCTACAATGAGCAGTTCTTC.

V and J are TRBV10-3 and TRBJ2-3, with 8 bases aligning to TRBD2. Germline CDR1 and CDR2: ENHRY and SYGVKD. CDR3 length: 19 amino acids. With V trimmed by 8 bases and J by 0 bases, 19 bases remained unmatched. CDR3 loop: CAIQGHSGESSSSTDTQYF. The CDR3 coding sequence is TGTGCCATCCAGGGTCATAGCGGGGAATCCTCTTCTAGCACAGATACGCAGTATTTT.

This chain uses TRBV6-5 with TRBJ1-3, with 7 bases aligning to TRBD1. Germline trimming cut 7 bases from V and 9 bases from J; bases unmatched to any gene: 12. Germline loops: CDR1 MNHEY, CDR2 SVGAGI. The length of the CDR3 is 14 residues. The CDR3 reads CASTPPLRGATIYF. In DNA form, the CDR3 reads TGTGCCAGCACCCCTCCCCTCAGGGGGGCCACCATATATTTT.

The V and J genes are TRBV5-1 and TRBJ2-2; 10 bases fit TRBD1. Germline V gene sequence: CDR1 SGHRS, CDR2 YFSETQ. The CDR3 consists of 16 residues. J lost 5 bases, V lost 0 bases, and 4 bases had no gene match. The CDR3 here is CASSLGQGAGTGELFF. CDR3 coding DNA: TGCGCCAGCAGCTTGGGACAGGGGGCTGGGACCGGGGAGCTGTTTTTT.

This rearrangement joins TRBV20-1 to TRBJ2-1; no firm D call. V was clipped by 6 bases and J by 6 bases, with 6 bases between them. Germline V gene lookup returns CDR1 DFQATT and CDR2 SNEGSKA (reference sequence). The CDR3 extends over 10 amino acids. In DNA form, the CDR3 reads TGCAGTGCCACCTCCAATGAGCAGTTCTTC. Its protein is CSATSNEQFF.